The 6 T cell receptor beta chains given below trace back to one sample, sequenced in a study of T cells in Graves' hyperthyroidism and ophthalmopathy (dated by TCRdb to between 2017 and 2020). Libraries were constructed by multiplex PCR. The instrument given in TCRdb is Illumina HiSeq 2000. TCR beta CDR3 regions were amplified from RNA transcripts. The first round of RT-PCR for the TCR CDR3 was performed with the HTBI primer set and the Qiagen OneStep RT-PCR kit. TCRdb trimmed public reads at Q25 via fastp, called clones via MiXCR and kept in-frame beta chains. Identical CDR3 protein sequences are pooled into one entry, listed with their most common genes and DNA. Counted in this sample were 600,000 to 850,000 distinct CDR3 sequences; approximately 18% of them appeared once. The top ten clones comprise roughly a sixth of the sample. Sample: blood. Receptors originate from a woman aged 45-65 years with Graves' hyperthyroidism that later progressed to Graves' ophthalmopathy.

This clonotype has only a few counts. V and J are TRBV3-1 and TRBJ1-2; a possible D gene is TRBD1 (5 bases). Per germline, CDR1 LGHDT and CDR2 YNNKEL (reference sequence). Trimming shortened V by 4 bases and J by 8 bases, and 14 bases separated the two germline ends. The CDR3 contains 13 residues. The CDR3 sequence is CASSRRDHVGYTF. CDR3 nucleotide sequence: TGTGCCAGCAGCCGGCGGGACCATGTCGGCTACACCTTC.

As to this clonotype: An end of the junction differs from the germline gene, which may be a read error. The chain uses TRBV27 and TRBJ1-2; the match to TRBD1 covers 8 bases. The CDR3 is 14 residues long. Per the germline V gene, CDR1 is MNHEY and CDR2 is SMNVEV (reference sequence). The CDR3 protein is CASSRTGPNYGCTF. For the CDR3, the DNA is TGTGCCAGCAGTCGGACAGGGCCCAACTATGGCTGCACCTTC.

This clonotype was seen ten or more times. The chain couples TRBV2 to TRBJ1-6; D not resolved. Trimming shortened V by 1 base and J by 2 bases, and 9 bases separated the two germline ends. Germline assignment: CDR1 SNHLY and CDR2 FYNNEI. The length of the CDR3 is 16 residues. The CDR3 coding sequence is TGTGCCAGCAGTGAAGGGAGGGCCACCTATAATTCACCCCTCCACTTT. It codes for CASSEGRATYNSPLHF. The full variable domain, its missing parts supplied by reference TRBV2 and TRBJ1-6, is EPEVTQTPSHQVTQMGQEVILRCVPISNHLYFYWYRQILGQKVEFLVSFYNNEISEKSEIFDDQFSVERPDGSNFTLKIRSTKLEDSAMYFCASSEGRATYNSPLHFGNGTRLTVT.

This clonotype was observed a handful of times. The gene calls are TRBV2 and TRBJ1-6; unclear D gene. The CDR3 sequence is 12 residues long. Between the trimmed V and J ends, which lost 5 bases and 10 bases, there was a span of 9 bases. Germline V gene sequence: CDR1 SNHLY, CDR2 FYNNEI. DNA for the CDR3: TGTGCCAGCAGTCGGGGTTCATCACCCCTCCACTTT. Its protein is CASSRGSSPLHF.

The gene calls are TRBV4-1 and TRBJ1-2; possible D gene TRBD1, 5 bases. The CDR3 sequence is 14 residues long. Trimming shortened V by 5 bases and J by 3 bases, and 13 bases separated the two germline ends. The germline gives CDR1 MGHRA, CDR2 YSYEKL. Here the CDR3 reads CASSGGVWDYGYTF. For the CDR3, the DNA is TGCGCCAGCAGCGGAGGGGTGTGGGACTATGGCTACACCTTC.

The gene calls are TRBV7-3 and TRBJ1-1; a weak D match, TRBD1 (5 bases). V lost 2 bases to trimming and J lost 3 bases, with 13 bases between them. Germline V lookup: CDR1 SGHTA, CDR2 FQGTGA. The CDR3 runs 15 residues. The chain's CDR3 is CASSLEARAHTEAFF. CDR3 sequence (DNA): TGTGCCAGCAGCTTAGAGGCCAGGGCCCACACTGAAGCTTTCTTT.